The clone carrying this T cell receptor beta chain appeared many times. No antigen is known for it. This sample was taken from a study of CD8 T cells in ankylosing spondylitis. Findings of the study overall: Prior literature has documented some motif variants in synovial fluid and blood from reactive arthritis. Ankylosing spondylitis blood appeared to carry a characteristic TCR beta motif of several highly homologous variants. As for the disease-linked clones, they showed a CD8+ phenotype and occurred at relatively low frequencies in peripheral blood.

CDR3 size: 15 residues. J was trimmed by 3 bases and V by 0 bases; bases with no gene match: 5. Germline assignment: CDR1 SGHRS and CDR2 YFSETQ. Libraries of TCR beta came from quantitative 5'-RACE with molecular barcodes. TCRdb independently ran MiXCR on the 5' RACE reads; one entry per CDR3 protein. The data contain fewer than 450,000 distinct CDR3 sequences, roughly 15% of them seen just once; the ten biggest clones take up approximately 1%. The chain links TRBV5-1 to TRBJ2-5; 7 bases are a match to TRBD2. The sequenced material came from blood, either unsorted or a sorted T cell fraction (not recorded which). The receptor comes from a male donor with ankylosing spondylitis. The CDR3 nucleotides are TGCGCCAGCAGCTTGGGGGCTAGCGGAAAAGAGACCCAGTACTTC. Translated: CASSLGASGKETQYF.